This T cell receptor (beta chain) was found in a study of OX40 agonist ivuxolimab in advanced cancers. Context from the whole study: Ivuxolimab was a fully human IgG2 agonistic monoclonal antibody targeting the costimulatory receptor OX40 (CD134). Intravenous ivuxolimab was administered to patients every 2 weeks at six dose levels: 0.01, 0.1, 0.3, 1.5, 3 and 10 mg/kg. Among the roughly 50 dose-escalation patients, about 20 had hepatocellular carcinoma, approximately 15 melanoma, 9 renal cell carcinoma and 9 head and neck cancer. The dose-escalation cohort was 80% to 90% male with a mean age of about 54 years, ranging from roughly 20 to 85. Prior anti-PD-1, anti-PD-L1 or anti-CTLA-4 therapy was permitted, and checkpoint inhibitors had been received by roughly 40% of dose-escalation patients. Partial responses occurred in three dose-escalation patients: two with cutaneous melanoma and one with hepatocellular carcinoma. The point of sequencing TCRbeta in the periphery was to test whether ivuxolimab changed TCR sequence diversity and drove clonal T-cell expansion. The paper describes the monotherapy dose-escalation part (N of about 47 patients) of the phase I trial of ivuxolimab.

Regarding this clone: The target of this receptor is not known. Base-call qualities are not available, and no considerably larger clone is one nucleotide away.

Summary of the overall study and its limitations: At doses of 0.1 to 3.0 mg/kg, clonal expansion of both CD4+ and CD8+ blood T cells was observed from baseline to week 6. Low levels of normalized T-cell clonal expansion were also seen in some patients who did not respond. In the 0.1-3.0 mg/kg groups, partial responders had among the lowest normalized peripheral clonal expansion, particularly in CD8+ T cells. After ivuxolimab, expanded clones were on average more numerous among CD8+ T cells than among CD4+ T cells. The antigen specificity of the peripheral T cells that underwent clonal expansion was not determined.

There are 13 amino acids in the CDR3, from cysteine to phenylalanine inclusive. The kept DNA is CDR3 alone, 39 bases in frame from the first base. Ends trimmed: V by 3 bases, J by 7 bases; bases unmatched to a gene: 4. The germline V gene (reference sequence) gives CDR1 as MNHEY and CDR2 as SMNVEV. For sequencing of the TCRbeta CDR3 region, genomic DNA was extracted from the sorted cells. The immunoSEQ Assay was used to sequence the TCRbeta CDR3 regions. What TCRdb holds here is the immuneACCESS table cut down to in-frame rearrangements. Part of the clones is not present; checked against another copy, under half of the missing clones reflect an unresolved V gene, and the others are unexplained. The sample includes over 60,000 clones, with approximately 80% observed a single time. The ten biggest clones cover 1.5% to 2.5% of the sample. The trial excluded patients who had a history of autoimmune disease or were on systemic immunosuppression. Peripheral blood for TCR sequencing was collected from all dose cohorts at baseline, on cycle 4 day 1, and on cycle 7 day 1. Samples were obtained from an open-label, multicenter, first-in-human phase I dose-escalation trial of ivuxolimab. Adults with locally advanced or metastatic melanoma, renal cell, hepatocellular, or head and neck squamous cell carcinoma were enrolled in the trial. CD4+ and CD8+ T cells were sorted separately from peripheral blood before TCR sequencing.

Sequenced here: CD4+ or CD8+ T cells sorted from blood, sampled in a trial of the OX40 agonist ivuxolimab. The TCR comes from an adult with an advanced solid tumor such as melanoma, head and neck, liver or kidney cancer. The chain employs TRBV27 and TRBJ1-2; 8 central bases correspond to TRBD1. The CDR3 protein is CASSFSGTGGYTF. In nucleotide form, the sequence is TGTGCCAGCAGTTTTTCCGGGACAGGTGGCTACACCTTC.